This TCR beta chain was retrieved from a study of radiation and T cells in renal cell carcinoma. Points on this clone: Its antigen is currently unknown.

Sample time point: blood 4 weeks post-SBRT, at nephrectomy. Regarding treatment: 15 Gy SBRT to primary tumor, nephrectomy 4 weeks later. Nephrectomy followed 15 Gy stereotactic body radiation by 4 weeks. The patient's renal cell carcinoma had clear cell pathology. Study observations and caveats: Top tumor clonotypes rose in blood 2 weeks post-radiation, then contracted.

The data were produced by immunoSEQ multiplex PCR, yet TCRdb's version contains in-frame clones alone and is incomplete. The sample lists 50,000 to 65,000 clones, around 80% occurring once. Here the sequenced sample was blood, taken from a patient whose treatment included radiotherapy and nephrectomy. The sequence was collected from a man aged 60 to 69 with renal cell carcinoma.

CDR3 nucleotide sequence: TGTGCCAGCAGCTTGGTTCTCCTCGACAGGGGACGAAGGACCGGGGAGCTGTTTTTT. As protein: CASSLVLLDRGRRTGELFF. V and J are TRBV5-8 and TRBJ2-2, with 8 bases fitting TRBD1. J gave up 5 bases and V 0 bases, and 15 bases lay outside the gene matches. Germline CDR1 reads SGHTS; CDR2 reads YDEGEE. This CDR3 comprises 19 residues.